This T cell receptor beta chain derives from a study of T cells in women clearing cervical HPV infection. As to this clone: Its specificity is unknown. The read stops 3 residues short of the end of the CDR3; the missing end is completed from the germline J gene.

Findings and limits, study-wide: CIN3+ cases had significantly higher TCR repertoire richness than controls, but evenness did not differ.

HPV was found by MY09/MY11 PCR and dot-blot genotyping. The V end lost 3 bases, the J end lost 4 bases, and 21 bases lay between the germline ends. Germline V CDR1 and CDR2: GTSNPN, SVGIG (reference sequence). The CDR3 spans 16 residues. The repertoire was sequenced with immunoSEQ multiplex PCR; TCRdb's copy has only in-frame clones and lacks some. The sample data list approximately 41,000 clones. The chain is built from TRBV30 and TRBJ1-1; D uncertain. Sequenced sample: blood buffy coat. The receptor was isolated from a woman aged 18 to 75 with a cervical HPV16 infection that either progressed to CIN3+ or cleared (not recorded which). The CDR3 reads CAWSPSRVRGATEAFF. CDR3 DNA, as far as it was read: TGTGCCTGGAGCCCCAGTAGGGTCCGGGGAGCCACTGAA.